This T cell receptor beta chain was identified in a study of T cells after yellow fever vaccination. Looking at the study overall: Where fractions had low cell numbers, libraries were prepared from them with the SMART-Seq v4 Ultra Low Input RNA kit.

TCR cDNA, made by 5'RACE template switching, carried an added universal primer site and UMIs. MiXCR, run by TCRdb on the 5' RACE reads, gives a single entry per CDR3 protein. The sample lists some 49,000 distinct CDR3 sequences, 5% to 7% occurring once. This specimen consisted of PBMCs, either bulk or a sorted T-cell subset (CD4+, CD8+, memory, or dextramer-sorted; not recorded which), obtained 45 days after the yellow fever booster vaccination. The clonotype was recovered from a man aged 30-40 years who received the YFV17D yellow fever vaccine.

The CDR3 sequence: CASSPPGQGNYNEQFF. DNA of the CDR3: TGTGCCAGCTCACCACCGGGACAGGGGAACTACAATGAGCAGTTCTTC. The gene calls are TRBV18 and TRBJ2-1; 10 bases match TRBD1. This CDR3 has 16 amino acids. With 0 bases clipped from V and 3 bases from J, the junction kept 2 bases outside the gene matches. The germline V gene has CDR1 KGHSH and CDR2 LQKENI.